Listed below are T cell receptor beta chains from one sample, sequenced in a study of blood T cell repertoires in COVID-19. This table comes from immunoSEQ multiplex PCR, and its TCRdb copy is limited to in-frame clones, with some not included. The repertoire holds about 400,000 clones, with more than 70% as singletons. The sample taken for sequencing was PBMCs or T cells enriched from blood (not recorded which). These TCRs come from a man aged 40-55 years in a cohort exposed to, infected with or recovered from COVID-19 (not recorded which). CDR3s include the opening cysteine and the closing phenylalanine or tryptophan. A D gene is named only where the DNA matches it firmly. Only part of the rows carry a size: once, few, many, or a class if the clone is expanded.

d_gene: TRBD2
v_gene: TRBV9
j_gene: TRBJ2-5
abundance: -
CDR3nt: TGTGCCAGCAGCCCGACGGGCGGGAGGGTGGAGACCCAGTACTTC
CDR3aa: CASSPTGGRVETQYF

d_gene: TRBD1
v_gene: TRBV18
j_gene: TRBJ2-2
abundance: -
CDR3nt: TGTGCCAGCTCACCACCGACAGGGGGGAACACCGGGGAGCTGTTTTTT
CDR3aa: CASSPPTGGNTGELFF

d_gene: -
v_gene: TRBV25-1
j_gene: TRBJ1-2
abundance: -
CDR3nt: TGTGCCAGCAGTCGGCCAGGGACTAACTATGGCTACACCTTC
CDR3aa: CASSRPGTNYGYTF

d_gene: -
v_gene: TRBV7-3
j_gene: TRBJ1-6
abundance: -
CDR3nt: TGTGCCAGCAGTTTCCTTAATTCACCCCTCCACTTT
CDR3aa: CASSFLNSPLHF

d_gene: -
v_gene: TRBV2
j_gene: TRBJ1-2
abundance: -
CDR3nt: TGTGCCAGCAGACTCCTCTATGGCTACACCTTC
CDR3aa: CASRLLYGYTF

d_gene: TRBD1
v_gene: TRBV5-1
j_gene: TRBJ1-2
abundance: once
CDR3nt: TGCGCCAGCAGAGTGCTCAACAGGGGACTCCATGGCTACACCTTC
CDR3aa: CASRVLNRGLHGYTF

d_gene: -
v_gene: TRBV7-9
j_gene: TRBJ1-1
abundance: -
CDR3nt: TGTGCCAGCAGCTTTGAACCGGGAAGCAACACTGAAGCTTTCTTT
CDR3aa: CASSFEPGSNTEAFF

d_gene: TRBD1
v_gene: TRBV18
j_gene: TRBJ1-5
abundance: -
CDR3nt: TGTGCCAGCTCCCCGGGACAGAGCAATCAGCCCCAGCATTTT
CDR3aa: CASSPGQSNQPQHF

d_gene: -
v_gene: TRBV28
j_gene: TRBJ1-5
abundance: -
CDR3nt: TGTGCCAGCAGTTCAGAGGGTGCGGGCAATCAGCCCCAGCATTTT
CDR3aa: CASSSEGAGNQPQHF

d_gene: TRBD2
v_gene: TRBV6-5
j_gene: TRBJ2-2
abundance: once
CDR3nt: TGTGCCAGCAGCCTACTAGCGGGAGACACCGGGGAGCTGTTTTTT
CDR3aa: CASSLLAGDTGELFF

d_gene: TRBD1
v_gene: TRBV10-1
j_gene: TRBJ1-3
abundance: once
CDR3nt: TGCGCCAGCCGGACAGGCCAAGTCGGAAACACCATATATTTT
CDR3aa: CASRTGQVGNTIYF

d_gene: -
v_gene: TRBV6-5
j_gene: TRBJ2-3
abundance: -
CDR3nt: TGTGCCAGCAGTCATACAGACCCTAAGGCAGATACGCAGTATTTT
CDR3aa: CASSHTDPKADTQYF

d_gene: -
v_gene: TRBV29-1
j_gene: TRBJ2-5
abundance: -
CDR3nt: TGCAGCGTTGCCGAGATGCTCCGTGAGACCCAGTACTTC
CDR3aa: CSVAEMLRETQYF

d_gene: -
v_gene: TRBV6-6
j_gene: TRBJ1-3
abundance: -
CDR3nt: TGTGCCAGCAGTGCCCCTCAGGAGGTCGGACGAAACACCATATATTTT
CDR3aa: CASSAPQEVGRNTIYF

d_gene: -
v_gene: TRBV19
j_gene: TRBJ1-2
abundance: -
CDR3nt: TGTGCCAGTCAGGCCCCGATTGGCGGCTACACCTTC
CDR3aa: CASQAPIGGYTF

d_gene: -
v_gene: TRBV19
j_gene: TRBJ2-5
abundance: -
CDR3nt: TGTGCCAGTAGTATAGTTCTTGCGGACATCCAAGAGACCCAGTACTTC
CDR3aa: CASSIVLADIQETQYF